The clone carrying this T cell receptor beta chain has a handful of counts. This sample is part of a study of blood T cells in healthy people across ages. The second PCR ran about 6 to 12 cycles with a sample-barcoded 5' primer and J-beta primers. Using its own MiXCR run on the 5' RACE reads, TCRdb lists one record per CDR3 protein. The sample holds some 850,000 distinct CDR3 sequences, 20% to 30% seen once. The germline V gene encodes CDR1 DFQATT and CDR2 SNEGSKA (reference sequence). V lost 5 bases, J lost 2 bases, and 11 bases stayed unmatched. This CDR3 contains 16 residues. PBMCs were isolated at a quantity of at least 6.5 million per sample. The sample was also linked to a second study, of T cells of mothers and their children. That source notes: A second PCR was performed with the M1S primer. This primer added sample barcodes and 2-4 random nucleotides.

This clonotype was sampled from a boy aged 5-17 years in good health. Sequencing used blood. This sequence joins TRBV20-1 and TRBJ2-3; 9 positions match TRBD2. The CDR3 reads CSAYGSSGIDTDTQYF. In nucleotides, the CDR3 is TGCAGTGCTTATGGATCTAGCGGGATTGACACAGATACGCAGTATTTT.